This is a list of T cell receptor beta chains from one sample in a study of blood T cell repertoires in COVID-19. Profiling relied on immunoSEQ multiplex PCR, and the TCRdb table lists in-frame clones only, not all of them. The repertoire consists of over 250,000 clones, with 91% occurring once and the leading ten covering 2.2%. The material sequenced was peripheral blood. Receptors were obtained from a woman aged 30 to 39 with COVID-19, enrolled during active disease. Each CDR3 is given with its conserved first and last residue. The D gene is left open where the match is weak. Clone size appears in some rows only: once, few, many, or a class for an expanded clone.

d_call	clone_size	v_call	j_call	cdr3_aa	cdr3_nt
TRBD1	-	TRBV9	TRBJ1-6	CASSYGTGVGSPLHF	TGTGCCAGCAGCTACGGGACAGGGGTCGGATCACCCCTCCACTTT
TRBD1	-	TRBV5-1	TRBJ1-2	CASSLGAGTGGARYGYTF	TGCGCCAGCAGCTTGGGGGCCGGGACAGGGGGCGCCCGGTATGGCTACACCTTC
TRBD2	once	TRBV28	TRBJ2-7	CASSSTSPGREYF	TGTGCCAGCAGTTCGACCTCGCCAGGGAGGGAGTACTTC
TRBD1	-	TRBV18	TRBJ1-1	CASSPPKDRGAFF	TGTGCCAGCTCACCACCGAAGGACAGGGGGGCTTTCTTT
TRBD2	-	TRBV27	TRBJ2-7	CASSSRLGLASNSYEQYF	TGTGCCAGCAGTTCTCGCCTAGGACTAGCCTCCAACTCCTACGAGCAGTACTTC
-	-	TRBV5-1	TRBJ2-7	CASSTPSGHNSYEQYF	TGCGCCAGCAGCACCCCCTCGGGACACAACTCCTACGAGCAGTACTTC
-	-	TRBV3-1/TRBV3-2	TRBJ1-1	CASSQRTGEAFF	TGTGCCAGCAGCCAACGTACAGGTGAAGCTTTCTTT
-	-	TRBV9	TRBJ2-5	CASSPTGSGVRGETQYF	TGTGCCAGCAGCCCTACTGGTAGCGGAGTAAGGGGAGAGACCCAGTACTTC
TRBD1	-	TRBV7-2	TRBJ1-5	CASSLTGTDQPQHF	TGTGCCAGCAGCTTGACAGGGACGGATCAGCCCCAGCATTTT
-	-	TRBV6-5	TRBJ1-5	CASGYKGGSNQPQHF	TGTGCCAGCGGGTATAAGGGAGGTAGCAATCAGCCCCAGCATTTT
TRBD2	-	TRBV5-1	TRBJ2-7	CASSESGRWPYEQYF	TGCGCCAGCAGCGAAAGCGGGAGGTGGCCCTACGAGCAGTACTTC
-	-	TRBV7-8	TRBJ1-5	CASSLTGHGDSNQPQHF	TGTGCCAGCAGCTTGACAGGTCATGGGGATAGCAATCAGCCCCAGCATTTT
TRBD1	-	TRBV5-6	TRBJ2-7	CASSFQGAYEQYF	TGTGCCAGCAGCTTTCAGGGGGCCTACGAGCAGTACTTC
TRBD2	-	TRBV28	TRBJ2-1	CASRLAGNGNEQFF	TGTGCCAGCAGACTAGCGGGTAATGGGAATGAGCAGTTCTTC
TRBD1	-	TRBV2	TRBJ1-6	CASSGTGGNSPLHF	TGTGCCAGCAGTGGGACAGGGGGCAATTCACCCCTCCACTTT
-	-	TRBV5-5	TRBJ1-4	CASSSRPGEGGEKLFF	TGTGCCAGCAGTTCCCGACCAGGGGAAGGAGGTGAAAAACTGTTTTTT
TRBD1	-	TRBV13	TRBJ2-5	CASSGRTGGGGETQYF	TGTGCCAGCAGCGGTCGGACAGGGGGCGGTGGAGAGACCCAGTACTTC
-	-	TRBV30	TRBJ1-3	CAWSPGGHTIYF	TGTGCCTGGAGTCCCGGGGGGCACACCATATATTTT
-	-	TRBV11-3	TRBJ2-7	CASSPITVFGTGVSYEQYF	TGTGCCAGCAGCCCCATAACAGTTTTCGGGACTGGCGTTTCCTACGAGCAGTACTTC
TRBD2	-	TRBV20-1	TRBJ2-7	CSASVLAGVGYEQYF	TGCAGTGCTAGTGTTCTAGCGGGAGTCGGCTACGAGCAGTACTTC
-	-	TRBV24-1	TRBJ2-1	CATSRGDLMGNEQFF	TGTGCCACCAGTCGGGGAGACCTCATGGGCAATGAGCAGTTCTTC
-	-	TRBV2	TRBJ2-1	CASSLSRPISYNEQFF	TGTGCCAGCAGTCTAAGCAGGCCGATCTCCTACAATGAGCAGTTCTTC
-	few	TRBV6-5	TRBJ1-1	CASSTFQTPAEAFF	TGTGCCAGCAGTACCTTCCAGACTCCGGCTGAAGCTTTCTTT
TRBD1	-	TRBV19	TRBJ1-1	CASSFPGQGLTEAFF	TGTGCCAGTAGTTTTCCCGGACAGGGCTTAACTGAAGCTTTCTTT
-	-	TRBV6-5	TRBJ2-7	CASNGLKSYEQYF	TGTGCCAGCAATGGACTTAAATCCTACGAGCAGTACTTC
-	-	TRBV28	TRBJ2-3	CASQQDSDFTDTQYF	TGTGCCAGCCAGCAGGACTCCGATTTCACAGATACGCAGTATTTT
TRBD1	few	TRBV16	TRBJ1-5	CASSQGRGGNQPQHF	TGTGCCAGCAGCCAAGGCAGGGGGGGCAATCAGCCCCAGCATTTT
TRBD1	-	TRBV6-6	TRBJ1-1	CASSSEGARVAFF	TGTGCCAGCAGTTCAGAGGGGGCGCGTGTAGCTTTCTTT
-	-	TRBV10-1	TRBJ2-2	CASSGTRNTGELFF	TGCGCCAGCAGTGGGACAAGGAACACCGGGGAGCTGTTTTTT
TRBD1	-	TRBV19	TRBJ1-5	CASSSRDRDNQPQHF	TGTGCCAGTAGTTCCCGGGACAGGGACAATCAGCCCCAGCATTTT
-	-	TRBV5-1	TRBJ1-1	CASSRITGENTEAFF	TGCGCCAGCAGCCGGATCACAGGAGAAAACACTGAAGCTTTCTTT
-	-	TRBV30	TRBJ1-1	CAWSVGTLNTEAFF	TGTGCCTGGAGTGTAGGGACACTGAACACTGAAGCTTTCTTT
-	once	TRBV18	TRBJ1-3	CASSPNTGINSGNTIYF	TGTGCCAGCTCACCTAACACAGGTATCAACTCTGGAAACACCATATATTTT
-	-	TRBV21-1	TRBJ1-2	CASSKPNRGRQGTF	TGTGCCAGCAGCAAACCCAACAGGGGGCGGCAAGGTACCTTC
-	once	TRBV2	TRBJ1-3	CASSRMGPVDTIYF	TGTGCCAGCAGCCGAATGGGGCCGGTGGACACCATATATTTT
TRBD1	-	TRBV5-1	TRBJ1-5	CASSPGTESNQPQHF	TGCGCCAGCAGCCCCGGGACAGAGAGCAATCAGCCCCAGCATTTT
-	-	TRBV15	TRBJ1-1	CATSYSEPELDTEAFF	TGTGCCACCAGCTACTCGGAGCCCGAATTAGACACTGAAGCTTTCTTT
TRBD1	-	TRBV7-9	TRBJ1-2	CASSRPGQFIRGTNYGYTF	TGTGCCAGCAGCCGTCCGGGACAATTTATCAGGGGGACTAACTATGGCTACACCTTC
TRBD1	-	TRBV4-2	TRBJ1-2	CASSQTGQGANYGYTF	TGTGCCAGCAGCCAAACTGGACAGGGGGCGAACTATGGCTACACCTTC
-	-	TRBV29-1	TRBJ2-3	CSGSGRYTDTQYF	TGCAGCGGGAGCGGACGCTACACAGATACGCAGTATTTT
-	-	TRBV27	TRBJ1-1	CASSLTGIWVGAFF	TGTGCCAGCAGCTTGACAGGAATTTGGGTTGGAGCTTTCTTT
TRBD2	-	TRBV11-2	TRBJ2-3	CASTTTSGTGDTQYF	TGTGCCAGCACGACGACTAGCGGGACAGGAGATACGCAGTATTTT
TRBD2	-	TRBV4-2	TRBJ2-3	CASSQVEVAGGSRGTQYF	TGTGCCAGCAGCCAAGTTGAAGTAGCGGGAGGCTCCAGGGGCACGCAGTATTTT